This T cell receptor beta chain was captured in a study of blood T cell repertoires in COVID-19. Across the whole study: Samples representing acute and convalescent COVID-19 were sourced from the United States, Italy and Spain. From T cells, B-cell-depleted T cells, or PBMCs came the material, which was cDNA or gDNA.

The V and J ends lost 5 bases and 4 bases respectively, with 17 bases between them. The CDR3 is 15 residues long. Germline V gives CDR1 SEHNR, CDR2 FQNEAQ (reference sequence). Sequenced by immunoSEQ multiplex PCR; TCRdb stores in-frame clones only, minus some. This sample has fewer than 45,000 clones; around four fifths occur once, and the top ten carry 4.5% to 5.5%. The sequence was obtained from a middle-aged man with active COVID-19. Input material: peripheral blood. V usage is TRBV7-9 and J usage is TRBJ1-1; D unclear. CDR3 loop: CASSAKGGPGTEAFF. The DNA for the CDR3 is TGTGCCAGCAGCGCCAAAGGAGGGCCGGGCACTGAAGCTTTCTTT.